A selection of T cell receptor beta chains follows, all from one sample in a study of cytomegalovirus exposure and HLA in healthy donors. The data were produced by immunoSEQ multiplex PCR, yet TCRdb's version contains in-frame clones alone and is incomplete. The table lists about 190,000 clones, around 77% of them singletons, with approximately 1.5% in the top ten. Material: PBMCs. Receptor source: a woman between 18 and 29 years old in good health and CMV-seronegative. CDR3s include the opening cysteine and the closing phenylalanine or tryptophan. A D gene is named only where the DNA matches it firmly. A clone size is listed for some rows: how often the clone was seen (once, few, many), or a class if it is expanded.

DNA	CDR3	J	size	V	D
TGTGCCAGCAGGGGGACTAGCGGGGGTGCAGCCAAAAACATTCAGTACTTC	CASRGTSGGAAKNIQYF	TRBJ2-4	.	TRBV2	TRBD2
TGCGCCAGCAGCCAAGGGTCTGCCTCTAACTACGAGCAGTACTTC	CASSQGSASNYEQYF	TRBJ2-7	.	TRBV4-1	.
TGTGCCAGCAGCTCCCAGGGGGCATTGGCTAATGAAAAACTGTTTTTT	CASSSQGALANEKLFF	TRBJ1-4	.	TRBV9	TRBD1
TGTGCCAGTAGTATCGGACAGGCAACTAATGAAAAACTGTTTTTT	CASSIGQATNEKLFF	TRBJ1-4	.	TRBV19	TRBD1
TGTGCCAGCAGTTACTCGGTAGCGGGGGTTGGGCAGTACTTC	CASSYSVAGVGQYF	TRBJ2-7	.	TRBV6-6	TRBD2
TGTGCCAGCTTACCGTATTTGCAGACAAGCTATGGCTACACCTTC	CASLPYLQTSYGYTF	TRBJ1-2	.	TRBV19	.
TGCGCCAGCAGCTTGGAGGGTAGCGGCTACGAGCAGTACTTC	CASSLEGSGYEQYF	TRBJ2-7	few	TRBV5-1	.
TGTGCCGGGGCAGTCTCTGGAAACACCATATATTTT	CAGAVSGNTIYF	TRBJ1-3	.	TRBV6-4	.
TGTGCCAGCAGCTGGGGGACTAGCGCCCTCGACGAGCAGTACTTC	CASSWGTSALDEQYF	TRBJ2-7	.	TRBV7-9	TRBD2
TGTGCCAGCATAACGGACAGCCGCGGGGAGCTGTTTTTT	CASITDSRGELFF	TRBJ2-2	.	TRBV28	.
TGCAGCGTCCGACAGGGGGACTATGGCTACACCTTC	CSVRQGDYGYTF	TRBJ1-2	.	TRBV29-1	TRBD1
TGTGCCAGCAGTCGACAAAAGACAGAGTACGAGCAGTACTTC	CASSRQKTEYEQYF	TRBJ2-7	.	TRBV6-5	.
TGTGCCAGCAGGGGAGCAGGGGGCGGAAACACCATATATTTT	CASRGAGGGNTIYF	TRBJ1-3	.	TRBV6-5	TRBD1
TGCGCCAGCAGCCAACGGGACTGGGACACTGAAGCTTTCTTT	CASSQRDWDTEAFF	TRBJ1-1	.	TRBV4-1	.
TGTGCCAGCGGGAGGATGGACAATCAGCCCCAGCATTTT	CASGRMDNQPQHF	TRBJ1-5	.	TRBV6-5	.
TGTGCCAGCAGTCTCTTGACAGGGCCCTACGAGCAGTACTTC	CASSLLTGPYEQYF	TRBJ2-7	once	TRBV6-1	TRBD1
TGTGCCAGCAGCCAAACCCGACCGGGCACCGGGGAGCTGTTTTTT	CASSQTRPGTGELFF	TRBJ2-2	.	TRBV4-2	.
TGTGCCAGCAGTTTAGCGAAGACAGGCTACGAGCAGTACTTC	CASSLAKTGYEQYF	TRBJ2-7	.	TRBV28	.
TGTGCCAGCGGATTAGCGGGAGGGAGCACAGATACGCAGTATTTT	CASGLAGGSTDTQYF	TRBJ2-3	.	TRBV27	TRBD2
TGTGCCAGCAGCCTGGGGGGTGGACCAAACGTTGCAGGCGAGCAGTACTTC	CASSLGGGPNVAGEQYF	TRBJ2-7	.	TRBV16	.
TGTGCCAGCAGCTTTCAGCGAACTAATTCACCCCTCCACTTT	CASSFQRTNSPLHF	TRBJ1-6	.	TRBV7-2	.
TGTGCCAGCAGTTACTCGAGTTTGAGGGATGGCTACACCTTC	CASSYSSLRDGYTF	TRBJ1-2	.	TRBV6-5	.
TGTGCCAGCAGCTTCGCAGGGAGGAATTCACCCCTCCACTTT	CASSFAGRNSPLHF	TRBJ1-6	.	TRBV7-9	.